The next 19 T cell receptor beta chains were all read from a single sample in a study of identical twins. Using its own MiXCR run on the 5' RACE reads, TCRdb lists one record per CDR3 protein. The profile shows approximately 300,000 distinct CDR3 sequences, roughly 10% of them singletons. The same specimen was also included in a second study, on yellow fever vaccine responses in identical twins.

The sequencing sample was made of CD8+ T cells sorted from blood. Source of these receptors: a woman aged 18-29 years in good health.

This clonotype was seen a few times. The chain carries TRBV7-9 and TRBJ2-7, with TRBD1 matching 7 bases. The germline CDR1 and CDR2 sequences are SEHNR and FQNEAQ (reference sequence). V trimming: 2 bases; J trimming: 2 bases; junction bases outside the gene matches: 3. This CDR3 has 14 residues. In nucleotides, the CDR3 is TGTGCCAGCAGCTTAACGGGACAGACCTACGAGCAGTACTTC. Encoded protein: CASSLTGQTYEQYF.

This clonotype has ten or more counts. The V gene is TRBV7-9, the J gene TRBJ1-5; D gene ambiguous. CDR3 length equals 14 residues. The germline V gene has CDR1 SEHNR and CDR2 FQNEAQ (reference sequence). Trimming left V 1 base short and J 2 bases short, with 6 bases between. The CDR3 DNA sequence: TGTGCCAGCAGCTTAGGTGGAGGCAATCAGCCCCAGCATTTT. This sequence encodes CASSLGGGNQPQHF.

This clonotype showed up many times. The chain has TRBV29-1 and TRBJ1-2; no definite D call. Per the germline V gene, CDR1 is SQVTM and CDR2 is ANQGSEA. This CDR3 spans 12 amino acids. Deletions cut 0 bases from V and 4 bases from J, with 6 bases between. In DNA form, the CDR3 reads TGCAGCGTTGAAGATGGGCCCTATGGCTACACCTTC. Its translation: CSVEDGPYGYTF. Using reference TRBV29-1 and TRBJ1-2 for the parts outside the CDR3, the full variable domain is SAVISQKPSRDICQRGTSLTIQCQVDSQVTMMFWYRQQPGQSLTLIATANQGSEATYESGFVIDKFPISRPNLTFSTLTVSNMSPEDSSIYLCSVEDGPYGYTFGSGTRLTVV.

Comment on this clonotype: The junction does not match germline at one end; this may be a read error. The rearrangement uses TRBV7-9 and TRBJ2-5; TRBD2 might be the D (7 bases). The CDR3 extends over 15 amino acids. CDR1 is SEHNR and CDR2 is FQNEAQ in the germline V gene (reference sequence). CDR3 amino acids: CARSLGGGTVETQYF. The CDR3 DNA reads as TGTGCCAGAAGCTTAGGGGGGGGGACGGTAGAGACCCAGTACTTC.

This clonotype was found once. J is TRBJ2-7 and V is TRBV28; 7 nucleotides align to TRBD2. Germline V gene lookup returns CDR1 MDHEN and CDR2 SYDVKM. V was clipped by 1 base and J by 1 base; unmatched bases: 10. CDR3 length: 17 residues. The CDR3 is CASSLLGTSDRSYEQYF. CDR3 in DNA: TGTGCCAGCAGTTTATTGGGCACTAGCGACCGATCCTACGAGCAGTACTTC.

This clonotype showed up just a few times. The chain links TRBV13 to TRBJ2-7, with 7 bases identical to TRBD2. Looked up from germline, CDR1 is PRHDT and CDR2 is FYEKMQ (reference sequence). This CDR3 contains 15 residues. J lost 0 bases, V lost 3 bases, and 5 bases had no gene match. The CDR3 loop is CASSFLGGSSYEQYF. CDR3 nucleotide sequence: TGTGCCAGCAGCTTCCTGGGCGGGAGCTCCTACGAGCAGTACTTC. Variable domain in full (rest from reference TRBV13 and TRBJ2-7): AAGVIQSPRHLIKEKRETATLKCYPIPRHDTVYWYQQGPGQDPQFLISFYEKMQSDKGSIPDRFSAQQFSDYHSELNMSSLELGDSALYFCASSFLGGSSYEQYFGPGTRLTVT.

At least ten counts were recorded for this clonotype. The chain carries TRBV5-6 and TRBJ2-2; TRBD2 agrees at 7 bases. The CDR3 covers 17 residues. After removal of 2 bases from V and 5 bases from J, the junction contained 12 bases not matched to a gene. CDR1 and CDR2 (germline): SGHDT, YYEEEE. CDR3 loop: CASSLLAGLEGTGELFF. The CDR3 nucleotides are TGTGCCAGCAGCTTATTAGCGGGCCTCGAAGGTACCGGGGAGCTGTTTTTT.

The chain links TRBV29-1 to TRBJ2-3, with D hard to call. Trimming stripped 4 bases from V and 0 bases from J, with 14 bases between. Germline V CDR1 and CDR2: SQVTM, ANQGSEA. This CDR3 has 15 residues. The CDR3: CSVVGDLASTDTQYF. In DNA form, the CDR3 reads TGCAGCGTTGTCGGAGACCTGGCTAGCACAGATACGCAGTATTTT.

The genes are TRBV10-2 and TRBJ2-1; 7 bases line up with TRBD2. The CDR3 runs 17 residues. J was trimmed by 1 base and V by 0 bases; bases with no gene match: 6. Germline V gene data show CDR1 as WSHSY and CDR2 as SAAADI. CDR3 sequence reads: CASSESTGRSSYNEQFF. CDR3 DNA sequence: TGCGCCAGCAGTGAGTCGACCGGGAGGAGTTCCTACAATGAGCAGTTCTTC.

The chain has TRBV7-9 and TRBJ2-1, with 9 bases matching TRBD2. CDR1 SEHNR and CDR2 FQNEAQ come from the germline V gene (reference sequence). This CDR3 is 17 amino acids long. Germline trimming cut 2 bases from V and 1 base from J; bases unmatched to any gene: 6. Here the CDR3 DNA reads TGTGCCAGCAGCTTACCTAGCGGGGAGGGGTCCTACAATGAGCAGTTCTTC. It translates to CASSLPSGEGSYNEQFF.

The chain has TRBV7-9 and TRBJ2-5, with D unresolved. Germline loops: CDR1 SEHNR, CDR2 FQNEAQ (reference sequence). The CDR3 totals 15 residues. The germline V and J ends were trimmed by 1 base and 3 bases, with 12 bases remaining between them. Here the CDR3 reads CASSLDGNSEETQYF. The CDR3 DNA is TGTGCCAGCAGCTTAGACGGCAACTCCGAAGAGACCCAGTACTTC.

The chain is built from TRBV7-9 and TRBJ1-1; D gene uncertain. V gave up 1 base and J gave up 8 bases, with 8 bases separating them. This CDR3 comprises 12 residues. Germline V gene lookup returns CDR1 SEHNR and CDR2 FQNEAQ (reference sequence). The CDR3 spells CASSLETSEAFF. The CDR3 region has the DNA TGTGCCAGCAGCTTAGAGACGTCCGAAGCTTTCTTT.

This clonotype was found once. The chain joins TRBV4-2 to TRBJ2-5, with a tentative D call TRBD1 (7 bases). The CDR3 consists of 17 residues. Germline V CDR1 and CDR2: LGHNA, YNFKEQ. V was trimmed by 4 bases and J by 5 bases, leaving 23 bases between them. This CDR3 reads CASSPRRARGILETQYF. CDR3 in DNA: TGTGCCAGCAGCCCTAGGAGGGCCAGGGGGATTTTGGAGACCCAGTACTTC.

The chain is built from TRBV4-1 and TRBJ2-1; 12 nucleotides line up with TRBD2. This CDR3 contains 17 residues. The germline gives CDR1 MGHRA, CDR2 YSYEKL. V trimming: 3 bases; J trimming: 7 bases; junction bases outside the gene matches: 10. CDR3 sequence: CASSQDRTSGVMNEQFF. CDR3 nucleotides: TGCGCCAGCAGCCAGGATAGGACTAGCGGGGTGATGAATGAGCAGTTCTTC.

This clonotype has a count of ten or more. The chain couples TRBV4-3 to TRBJ2-7, with 10 nucleotides matching TRBD1. The J segment lost 4 bases and the V segment lost 2 bases, leaving 5 bases of the junction unmatched. Per the germline V gene, CDR1 is LGHNA and CDR2 is YSLEER. CDR3 length equals 15 residues. The CDR3 DNA reads TGCGCCAGCAGCCAAACCGGGACAGGGGTATACGAGCAGTACTTC. Translated, it gives CASSQTGTGVYEQYF.

CDR3 in amino acids: CACQIDRRNYGYTF. In DNA, the CDR3 is TGTGCCTGCCAGATCGACAGGCGGAACTATGGCTACACCTTC. V gene TRBV30 combines with J gene TRBJ1-2; tentatively, D is TRBD1 (6 bases). V was clipped by 6 bases and J by 2 bases, with 16 bases between them. Germline V gene data show CDR1 as GTSNPN and CDR2 as SVGIG (reference sequence). This CDR3 contains 14 residues.

V gene TRBV6-2 or TRBV6-3 combines with J gene TRBJ2-1; no clear D. V dropped 1 base and J dropped 6 bases, with 4 bases sitting between them. Germline CDR1 and CDR2: MNHEY and SVGEGT. The CDR3 is made up of 12 amino acids. The chain's CDR3 is CASSYYSNEQFF. The CDR3 coding sequence is TGTGCCAGCAGTTACTATTCCAATGAGCAGTTCTTC.

This clonotype has at least ten counts. This chain joins TRBV7-9 and TRBJ1-1, with D unresolved. The CDR3 covers 11 residues. Deletions cut 1 base from V and 8 bases from J, with 5 bases between. Per germline, CDR1 SEHNR and CDR2 FQNEAQ (reference sequence). The CDR3 is CASSLEFEAFF. The CDR3 bases are TGTGCCAGCAGCTTAGAATTCGAAGCTTTCTTT.

V gene TRBV2 combines with J gene TRBJ2-2; a possible D gene is TRBD2 (5 bases). With 2 bases removed from V and 5 bases from J, the gap between germline ends came to 9 bases. Germline-derived CDR1 and CDR2 are SNHLY and FYNNEI. This CDR3 contains 14 residues. The CDR3 region has the DNA TGTGCCAGCAGTGAATTCGGCGGGACCGGGGAGCTGTTTTTT. It specifies CASSEFGGTGELFF. Full variable domain (missing parts from reference TRBV2 and TRBJ2-2): EPEVTQTPSHQVTQMGQEVILRCVPISNHLYFYWYRQILGQKVEFLVSFYNNEISEKSEIFDDQFSVERPDGSNFTLKIRSTKLEDSAMYFCASSEFGGTGELFFGEGSRLTVL.